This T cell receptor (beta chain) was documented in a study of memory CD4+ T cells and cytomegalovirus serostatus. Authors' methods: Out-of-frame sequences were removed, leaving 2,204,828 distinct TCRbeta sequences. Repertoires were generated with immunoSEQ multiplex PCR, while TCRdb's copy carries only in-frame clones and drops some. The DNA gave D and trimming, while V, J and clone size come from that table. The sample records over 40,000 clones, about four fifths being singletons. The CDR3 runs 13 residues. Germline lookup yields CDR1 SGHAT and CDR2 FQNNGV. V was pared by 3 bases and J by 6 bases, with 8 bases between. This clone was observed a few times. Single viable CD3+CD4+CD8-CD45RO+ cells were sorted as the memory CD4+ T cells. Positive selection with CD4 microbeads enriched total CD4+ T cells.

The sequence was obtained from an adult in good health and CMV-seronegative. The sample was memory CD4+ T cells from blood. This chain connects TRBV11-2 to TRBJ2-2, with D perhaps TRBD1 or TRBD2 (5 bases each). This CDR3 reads CASSLGESGELFF. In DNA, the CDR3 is TGTGCCAGCAGCTTGGGGGAATCCGGGGAGCTGTTTTTT.